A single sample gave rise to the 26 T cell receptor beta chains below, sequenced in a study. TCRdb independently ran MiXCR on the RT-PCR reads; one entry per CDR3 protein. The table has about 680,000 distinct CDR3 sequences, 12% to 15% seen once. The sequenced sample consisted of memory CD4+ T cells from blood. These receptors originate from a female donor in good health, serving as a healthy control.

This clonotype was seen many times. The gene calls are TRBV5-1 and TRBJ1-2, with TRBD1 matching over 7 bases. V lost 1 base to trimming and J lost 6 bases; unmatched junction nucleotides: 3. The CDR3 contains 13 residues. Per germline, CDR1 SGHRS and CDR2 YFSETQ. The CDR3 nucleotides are TGCGCCAGCAGCTTGACAGGGGAGAATGGCTACACCTTC. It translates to CASSLTGENGYTF.

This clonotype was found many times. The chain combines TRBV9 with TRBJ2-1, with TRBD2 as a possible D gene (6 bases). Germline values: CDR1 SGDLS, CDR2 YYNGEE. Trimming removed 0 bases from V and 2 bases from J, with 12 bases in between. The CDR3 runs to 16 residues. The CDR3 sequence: CASSVAWRRAYNEQFF. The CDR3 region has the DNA TGTGCCAGCAGCGTAGCCTGGCGGAGGGCCTACAATGAGCAGTTCTTC.

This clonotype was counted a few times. The CDR3 here is CAWSVTGPGYEQYF. The CDR3 region has the DNA TGTGCCTGGAGTGTGACAGGGCCTGGCTACGAGCAGTACTTC. The gene calls are TRBV30 and TRBJ2-7; TRBD1 agrees at 7 bases. The germline V gene has CDR1 GTSNPN and CDR2 SVGIG (reference sequence). V lost 0 bases, J lost 3 bases, and 5 bases stayed unmatched. This CDR3 is built from 14 residues. The entire variable domain, with the rest obtained from reference TRBV30 and TRBJ2-7, is as follows: SQTIHQWPATLVQPVGSPLSLECTVEGTSNPNLYWYRQAAGRGLQLLFYSVGIGQISSEVPQNLSASRPQDRQFILSSKKLLLSDSGFYLCAWSVTGPGYEQYFGPGTRLTVT.

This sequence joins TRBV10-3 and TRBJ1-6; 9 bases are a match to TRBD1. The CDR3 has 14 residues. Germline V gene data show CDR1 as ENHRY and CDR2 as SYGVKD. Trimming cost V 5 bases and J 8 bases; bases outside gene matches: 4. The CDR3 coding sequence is TGTGCCATCAGTAGAACAGGGGGCGATTCACCCCTCCACTTT. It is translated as CAISRTGGDSPLHF.

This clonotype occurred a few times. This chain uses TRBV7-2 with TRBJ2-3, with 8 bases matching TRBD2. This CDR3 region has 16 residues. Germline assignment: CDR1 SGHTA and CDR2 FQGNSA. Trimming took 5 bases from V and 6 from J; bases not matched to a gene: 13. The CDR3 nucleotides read TGTGCCAGCAGCGTCTTAGCGGGACCTCTGGGGGATACGCAGTATTTT. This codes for CASSVLAGPLGDTQYF. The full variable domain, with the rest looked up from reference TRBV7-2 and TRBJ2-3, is GAGVSQSPSNKVTEKGKDVELRCDPISGHTALYWYRQSLGQGLEFLIYFQGNSAPDKSGLPSDRFSAERTGGSVSTLTIQRTQQEDSAVYLCASSVLAGPLGDTQYFGPGTRLTVL.

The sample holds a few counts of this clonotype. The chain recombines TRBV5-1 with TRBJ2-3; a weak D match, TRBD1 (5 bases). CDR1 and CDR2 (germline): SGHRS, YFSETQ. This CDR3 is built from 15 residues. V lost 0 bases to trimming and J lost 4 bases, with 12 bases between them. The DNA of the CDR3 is TGCGCCAGCAGCTTGGAGGCCAGGGAAGCAGATACGCAGTATTTT. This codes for CASSLEAREADTQYF.

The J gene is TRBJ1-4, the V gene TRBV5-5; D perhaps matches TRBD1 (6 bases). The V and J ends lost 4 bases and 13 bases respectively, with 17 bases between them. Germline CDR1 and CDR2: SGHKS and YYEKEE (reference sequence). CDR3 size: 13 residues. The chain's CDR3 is CASSAGQTARLFF. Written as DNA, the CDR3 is TGTGCCAGCAGCGCCGGACAGACCGCTCGACTGTTTTTT.

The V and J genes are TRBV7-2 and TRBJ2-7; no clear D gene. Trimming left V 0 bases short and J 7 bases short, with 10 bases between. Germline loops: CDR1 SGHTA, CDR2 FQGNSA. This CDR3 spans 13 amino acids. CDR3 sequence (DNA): TGTGCCAGCAGCTTAGCGCAGTGGGATGAGCAGTACTTC. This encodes CASSLAQWDEQYF. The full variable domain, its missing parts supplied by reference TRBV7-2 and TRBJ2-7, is GAGVSQSPSNKVTEKGKDVELRCDPISGHTALYWYRQSLGQGLEFLIYFQGNSAPDKSGLPSDRFSAERTGGSVSTLTIQRTQQEDSAVYLCASSLAQWDEQYFGPGTRLTVT.

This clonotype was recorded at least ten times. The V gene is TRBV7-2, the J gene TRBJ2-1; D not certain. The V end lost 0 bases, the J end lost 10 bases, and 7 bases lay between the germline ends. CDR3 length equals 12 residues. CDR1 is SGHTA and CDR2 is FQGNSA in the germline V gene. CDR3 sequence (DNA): TGTGCCAGCAGCTTAGCGCTTACGGAGCAGTTCTTC. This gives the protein CASSLALTEQFF.

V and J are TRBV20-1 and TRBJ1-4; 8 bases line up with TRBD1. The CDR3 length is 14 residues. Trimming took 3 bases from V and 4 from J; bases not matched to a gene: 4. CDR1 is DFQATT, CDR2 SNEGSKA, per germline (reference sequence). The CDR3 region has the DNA TGCAGTGCTAGCCAGGGGGCTGTTAATGAAAAACTGTTTTTT. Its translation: CSASQGAVNEKLFF.

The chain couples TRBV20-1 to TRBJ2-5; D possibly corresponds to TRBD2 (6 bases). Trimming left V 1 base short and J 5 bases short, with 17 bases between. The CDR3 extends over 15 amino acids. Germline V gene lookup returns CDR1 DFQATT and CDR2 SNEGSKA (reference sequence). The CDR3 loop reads CSARVLSGRSETQYF. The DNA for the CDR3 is TGCAGTGCTAGAGTTCTATCAGGGAGGTCGGAGACCCAGTACTTC.

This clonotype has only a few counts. CDR3 coding DNA: TGTGCCAGCAGCCAAGTCAGTGGGAGAAATAACAATGAGCAGTTCTTC. Translating it yields CASSQVSGRNNNEQFF. This chain joins TRBV4-2 and TRBJ2-1; D may be TRBD2 (5 bases). Trimming took 1 base from V and 5 from J, leaving 15 bases between them. The CDR3 has 16 residues. Germline V gene data show CDR1 as LGHNA and CDR2 as YNFKEQ.

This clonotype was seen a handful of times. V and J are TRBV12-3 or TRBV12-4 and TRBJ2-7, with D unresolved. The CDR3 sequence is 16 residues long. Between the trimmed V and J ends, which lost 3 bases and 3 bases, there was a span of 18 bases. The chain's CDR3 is CASSLVHSVQVYEQYF. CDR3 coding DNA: TGTGCCAGCAGTTTGGTGCACAGCGTTCAGGTCTACGAGCAGTACTTC.

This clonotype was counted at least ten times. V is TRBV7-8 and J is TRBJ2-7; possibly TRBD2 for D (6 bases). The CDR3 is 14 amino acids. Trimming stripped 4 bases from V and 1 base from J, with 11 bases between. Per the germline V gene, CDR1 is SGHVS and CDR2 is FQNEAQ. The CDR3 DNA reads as TGTGCCAGCAGCTCCCGACGGGGGTCCTACGAGCAGTACTTC. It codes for CASSSRRGSYEQYF.

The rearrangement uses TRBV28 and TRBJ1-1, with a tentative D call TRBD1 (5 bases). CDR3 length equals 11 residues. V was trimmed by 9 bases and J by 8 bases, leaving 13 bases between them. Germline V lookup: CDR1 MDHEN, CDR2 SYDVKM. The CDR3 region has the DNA TGTGCCAGTCACGCCAGGGAAGAAGCTTTCTTT. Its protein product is CASHAREEAFF.

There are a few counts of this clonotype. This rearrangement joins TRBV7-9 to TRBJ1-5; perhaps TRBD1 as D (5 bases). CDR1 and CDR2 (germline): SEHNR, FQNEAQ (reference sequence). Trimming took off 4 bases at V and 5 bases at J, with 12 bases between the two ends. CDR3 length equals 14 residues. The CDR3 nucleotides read TGTGCCAGCAGCTCCTATGGGGCCGATCAGCCCCAGCATTTT. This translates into CASSSYGADQPQHF. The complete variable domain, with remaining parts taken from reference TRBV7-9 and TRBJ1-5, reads DTGVSQNPRHKITKRGQNVTFRCDPISEHNRLYWYRQTLGQGPEFLTYFQNEAQLEKSRLLSDRFSAERPKGSFSTLEIQRTEQGDSAMYLCASSSYGADQPQHFGDGTRLSIL.

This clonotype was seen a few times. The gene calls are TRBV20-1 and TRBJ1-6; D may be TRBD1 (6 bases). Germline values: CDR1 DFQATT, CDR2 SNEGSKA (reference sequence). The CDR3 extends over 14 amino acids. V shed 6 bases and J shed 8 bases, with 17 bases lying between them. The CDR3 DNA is TGCAGTGCGAAGGGGGGGACGGACTATTCACCCCTCCACTTT. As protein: CSAKGGTDYSPLHF.

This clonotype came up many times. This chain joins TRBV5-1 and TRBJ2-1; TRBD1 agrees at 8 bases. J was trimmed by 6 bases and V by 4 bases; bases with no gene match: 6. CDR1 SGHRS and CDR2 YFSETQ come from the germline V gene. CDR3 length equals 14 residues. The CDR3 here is CASSGQGGGNEQFF. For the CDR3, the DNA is TGCGCCAGCAGCGGACAGGGTGGGGGCAATGAGCAGTTCTTC.

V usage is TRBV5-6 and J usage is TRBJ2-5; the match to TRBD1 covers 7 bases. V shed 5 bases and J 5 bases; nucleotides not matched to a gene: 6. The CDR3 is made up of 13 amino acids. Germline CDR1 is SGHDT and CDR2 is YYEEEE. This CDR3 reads CASSTTGAETQYF. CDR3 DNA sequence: TGTGCCAGCAGTACCACAGGGGCTGAGACCCAGTACTTC.

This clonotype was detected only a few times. In DNA form, the CDR3 reads TGTGCCAGCGGCCGGACAGGGTCCACTCTGCGGGCCAACGTCCTGACTTTC. Protein product: CASGRTGSTLRANVLTF. The gene calls are TRBV6-2 or TRBV6-3 and TRBJ2-6, with 8 bases identical to TRBD1. This CDR3 spans 17 amino acids. V shed 8 bases, J shed 5 bases, and the junction held 14 bases outside the gene matches. Germline loops: CDR1 MNHEY, CDR2 SVGEGT.

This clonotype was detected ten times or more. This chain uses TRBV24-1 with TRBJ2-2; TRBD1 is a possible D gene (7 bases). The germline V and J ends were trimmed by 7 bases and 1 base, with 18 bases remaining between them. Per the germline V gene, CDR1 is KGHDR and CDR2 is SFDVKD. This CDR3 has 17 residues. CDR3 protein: CATSLSGGTVNTGELFF. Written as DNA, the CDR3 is TGTGCCACCAGCCTTTCAGGGGGGACGGTGAACACCGGGGAGCTGTTTTTT.

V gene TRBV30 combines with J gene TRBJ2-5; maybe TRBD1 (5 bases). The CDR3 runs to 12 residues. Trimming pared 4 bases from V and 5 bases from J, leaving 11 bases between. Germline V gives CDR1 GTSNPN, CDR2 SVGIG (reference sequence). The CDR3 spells CAWKPGWETQYF. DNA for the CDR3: TGTGCCTGGAAGCCAGGGTGGGAGACCCAGTACTTC.

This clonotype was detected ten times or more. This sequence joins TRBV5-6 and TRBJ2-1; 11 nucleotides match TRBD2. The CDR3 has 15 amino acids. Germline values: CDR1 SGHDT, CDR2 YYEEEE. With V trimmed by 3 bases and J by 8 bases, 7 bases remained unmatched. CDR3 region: CASSYTSGSRDEQFF. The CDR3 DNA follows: TGTGCCAGCAGCTACACTAGCGGGAGCCGCGATGAGCAGTTCTTC.

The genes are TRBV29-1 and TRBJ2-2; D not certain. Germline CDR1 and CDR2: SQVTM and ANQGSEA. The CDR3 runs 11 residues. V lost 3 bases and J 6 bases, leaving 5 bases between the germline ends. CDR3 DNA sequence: TGCAGCGTTGACTCCCCCGGGGAGCTGTTTTTT. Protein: CSVDSPGELFF.

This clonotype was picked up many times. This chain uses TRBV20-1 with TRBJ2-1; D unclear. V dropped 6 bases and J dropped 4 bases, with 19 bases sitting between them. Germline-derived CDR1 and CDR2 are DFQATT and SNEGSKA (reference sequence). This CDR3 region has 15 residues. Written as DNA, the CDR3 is TGCAGTGCCCCCAATAGCCGGGTGAGATACAATGAGCAGTTCTTC. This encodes CSAPNSRVRYNEQFF.

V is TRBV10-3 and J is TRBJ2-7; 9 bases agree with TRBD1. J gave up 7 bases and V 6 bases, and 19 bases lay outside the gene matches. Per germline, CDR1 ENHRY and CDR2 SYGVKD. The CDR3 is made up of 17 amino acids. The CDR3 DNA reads TGTGCCATCAGGGACTTGGGACAGGGTCTAATAGGCCGGGAGCAGTACTTC. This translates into CAIRDLGQGLIGREQYF.